A single sample is the source of the 25 T cell receptor beta chains below, sequenced in a study of T cell repertoires in cytomegalovirus infection. TCRdb re-derived calls from the reads in MiXCR, one entry per CDR3 protein. This table has more than 150,000 distinct CDR3 sequences, 23% appearing once. The sequenced sample consisted of PBMCs. The receptors come from a human donor in good health (CMV status not recorded). Some clones in this sample may be carry-over from other donors' samples.

This clonotype rates as medium-sized. The J gene is TRBJ2-7, the V gene TRBV7-9; TRBD1 aligns across 7 bases. V shed 5 bases and J 2 bases; nucleotides not matched to a gene: 9. CDR3 length: 15 residues. Germline V lookup: CDR1 SEHNR, CDR2 FQNEAQ (reference sequence). CDR3 nucleotide sequence: TGTGCCAGCAGCGACGACAGGGTCGGTCCCTACGAGCAGTACTTC. It translates to CASSDDRVGPYEQYF.

The chain joins TRBV7-3 to TRBJ2-2; 7 positions match TRBD2. Germline lookup yields CDR1 SGHTA and CDR2 FQGTGA. The V segment lost 5 bases and the J segment 4 bases; nucleotides outside the gene matches: 13. This CDR3 has 17 residues. For the CDR3, the DNA is TGTGCCAGCAGCCCTAACCCACTAGCGAAAATCACCGGGGAGCTGTTTTTT. This sequence encodes CASSPNPLAKITGELFF.

This clonotype came up many times. The chain uses TRBV7-2 and TRBJ2-5, with 7 bases aligning to TRBD1. There are 14 residues in the CDR3. CDR1 and CDR2 from the germline V gene are SGHTA and FQGNSA. Trimming removed 3 bases from V and 5 bases from J; junction bases left unmatched: 6. CDR3 in DNA: TGTGCCAGCAGCTTGACAGGGCCTACGGAGACCCAGTACTTC. Translation: CASSLTGPTETQYF.

A few counts support this clonotype. V is TRBV4-3 and J is TRBJ2-2; tentatively, D is TRBD1 (6 bases). This CDR3 comprises 15 residues. Germline V gene data show CDR1 as LGHNA and CDR2 as YSLEER. Trimming removed 5 bases from V and 4 bases from J, with 14 bases in between. The CDR3 spells CASSVRGAGTGELFF. CDR3 nucleotide sequence: TGCGCCAGCAGCGTCAGGGGCGCGGGCACCGGGGAGCTGTTTTTT.

V and J are TRBV30 and TRBJ2-1, with 9 bases that match TRBD2. Losses at the gene ends were 3 bases for V and 9 bases for J; bases not matched to a gene: 15. This CDR3 contains 16 residues. CDR1 and CDR2 from the germline V gene are GTSNPN and SVGIG (reference sequence). CDR3 sequence (DNA): TGTGCCTGGAGCAAGGCAGTAGCGGGAGCGTTTCCTGAGCAGTTCTTC. Encoded protein: CAWSKAVAGAFPEQFF.

V usage is TRBV20-1 and J usage is TRBJ1-1; TRBD1 is a possible D gene (5 bases). Trimming removed 2 bases at V and 5 bases at J, with 12 bases between. This CDR3 comprises 13 residues. Germline lookup yields CDR1 DFQATT and CDR2 SNEGSKA (reference sequence). CDR3 bases: TGCAGTGCTAGATCGGGTCGGGGGACTGAAGCTTTCTTT. Residues: CSARSGRGTEAFF.

The table lists this clonotype with a few counts. The chain links TRBV20-1 to TRBJ2-7, with 9 bases aligning to TRBD2. The CDR3 runs to 15 residues. Germline CDR1 is DFQATT and CDR2 is SNEGSKA (reference sequence). The V gene end was trimmed by 2 bases and the J gene end by 2 bases; junction bases not matched to a gene: 7. CDR3 DNA sequence: TGCAGTGCTAGATCCCCTAGCGGGAAAACCTACGAGCAGTACTTC. It codes for CSARSPSGKTYEQYF.

This chain uses TRBV6-2 or TRBV6-3 with TRBJ2-5; D unresolved. CDR1 is MNHEY, CDR2 SVGEGT, per germline. V lost 4 bases to trimming and J lost 2 bases, with 17 bases between them. CDR3 length: 16 residues. DNA for the CDR3: TGTGCCAGCAGTTGGGGTCCGCGGACGGAGCAAGAGACCCAGTACTTC. This encodes CASSWGPRTEQETQYF.

In its sample, this clonotype was seen a few times. The V and J genes are TRBV15 and TRBJ2-5; 7 nucleotides align to TRBD1. Germline V gene sequence: CDR1 LNHNV, CDR2 YYDKDF (reference sequence). Losses at the gene ends were 0 bases for V and 7 bases for J; bases not matched to a gene: 8. CDR3 length: 15 amino acids. CDR3 bases: TGTGCCACCAGCAGAGACGGACAGGCCCCCAGGACCCAGTACTTC. Amino acids: CATSRDGQAPRTQYF. Combining the CDR3 with reference TRBV15 and TRBJ2-5 gives the whole variable domain DAMVIQNPRYQVTQFGKPVTLSCSQTLNHNVMYWYQQKSSQAPKLLFHYYDKDFNNEADTPDNFQSRRPNTSFCFLDIRSPGLGDTAMYLCATSRDGQAPRTQYFGPGTRLLVL.

The chain has TRBV12-3 or TRBV12-4 and TRBJ1-5; no reliable D call. Trimming cost V 6 bases and J 0 bases, with 15 bases left between them. The CDR3 is 16 amino acids. The chain's CDR3 is CASSLQAQLSNQPQHF. DNA of the CDR3: TGTGCCAGCAGCCTCCAGGCCCAGCTTAGCAATCAGCCCCAGCATTTT.

This chain uses TRBV20-1 with TRBJ2-1; D gene uncertain. Germline V gene lookup returns CDR1 DFQATT and CDR2 SNEGSKA (reference sequence). The CDR3 length is 10 residues. The V and J ends lost 7 bases and 7 bases respectively, with 8 bases between them. CDR3 sequence: CSVGRNEQFF. The CDR3 region has the DNA TGCAGTGTGGGAAGGAATGAGCAGTTCTTC.

The chain carries TRBV20-1 and TRBJ1-5, with TRBD1 identical over 8 bases. The germline V gene has CDR1 DFQATT and CDR2 SNEGSKA (reference sequence). CDR3 length: 15 amino acids. V was pared by 5 bases and J by 7 bases, with 13 bases of the junction left unmatched. CDR3 DNA sequence: TGCAGTGCTCGGTTAGCAGGGGGCGCGGGCCAGCCCCAGCATTTT. It translates to CSARLAGGAGQPQHF.

This clonotype was recorded at least ten times. The rearrangement links TRBV7-3 to TRBJ2-1; no clear D gene. CDR1 is SGHTA, CDR2 FQGTGA, per germline. V lost 4 bases and J lost 0, with 13 bases in between. The CDR3 consists of 16 residues. The CDR3 region has the DNA TGTGCCAGCAGCTCCGGGCCGGAGAGCTCCTACAATGAGCAGTTCTTC. Protein sequence: CASSSGPESSYNEQFF.

As regards this clonotype: Being one base from a much bigger clone, this may be a read error. The chain recombines TRBV20-1 with TRBJ2-7; D is unresolved. This CDR3 comprises 14 residues. Germline CDR1 and CDR2: DFQATT and SNEGSKA (reference sequence). CDR3 sequence (DNA): TGCAGTGCCAACACCGGTCGCGTCTCCTACGAGCAGCACTTC. It yields the protein CSANTGRVSYEQHF.

V and J are TRBV20-1 and TRBJ1-2, with no clear D. V lost 5 bases, J lost 4 bases, and 11 bases lay in between. The CDR3 extends over 12 amino acids. Germline values: CDR1 DFQATT, CDR2 SNEGSKA (reference sequence). CDR3 nucleotide sequence: TGCAGTGCTGCCGGGAGTTTCTATGGCTACACCTTC. It yields the protein CSAAGSFYGYTF.

This clonotype showed up just a few times. The chain couples TRBV6-5 to TRBJ2-3; D not certain. The CDR3 runs to 16 residues. Germline-derived CDR1 and CDR2 are MNHEY and SVGAGI. The V gene lost 2 bases and the J gene lost 4 bases, with 16 bases spanning the gap. The CDR3 DNA follows: TGTGCCAGCAGTTACGCCCCCGGGCGTTTGGCAGATACGCAGTATTTT. Translated, it gives CASSYAPGRLADTQYF.

The chain has TRBV28 and TRBJ1-1; D gene uncertain. The CDR3 totals 16 residues. Germline CDR1 MDHEN, CDR2 SYDVKM. Trimming removed 6 bases at V and 1 base at J, with 18 bases between. CDR3 sequence (DNA): TGTGCCAGCAGCTTACGACCCCCGGACCCGAACACTGAAGCTTTCTTT. Translating gives CASSLRPPDPNTEAFF.

This clonotype was seen repeatedly, ten times or more. The V and J genes are TRBV7-6 and TRBJ1-3; TRBD1 might be the D (5 bases). Trimming shortened V by 5 bases and J by 2 bases, and 16 bases separated the two germline ends. CDR1 is SGHVS, CDR2 FNYEAQ, per germline. This CDR3 is 16 amino acids long. For the CDR3, the DNA is TGTGCCAGCAGCGGCGGAAGTCGGGGCGCTGGAAACACCATATATTTT. This gives the protein CASSGGSRGAGNTIYF.

The gene calls are TRBV27 and TRBJ2-3; possible D gene TRBD2, 6 bases. V lost 3 bases to trimming and J lost 2 bases, with 15 bases between them. The CDR3 runs to 16 residues. CDR1 and CDR2 from the germline V gene are MNHEY and SMNVEV (reference sequence). CDR3 in DNA: TGTGCCAGCAGTTTTTTGAGTAGCGGTTCCACAGATACGCAGTATTTT. It codes for CASSFLSSGSTDTQYF.

The chain recombines TRBV6-1 with TRBJ2-7; weak D call: TRBD1 (6 bases). V was cut by 11 bases and J by 10 bases, with 18 bases left in between. The length of the CDR3 is 11 residues. Germline-derived CDR1 and CDR2 are MNHNS and SASEGT. The CDR3 loop reads CAEGTGNPQYF. CDR3 nucleotide sequence: TGTGCCGAAGGAACAGGGAACCCCCAGTACTTC.

The chain is built from TRBV28 and TRBJ1-2; D unclear. Trimming took off 3 bases at V and 5 bases at J, with 13 bases between the two ends. Germline values: CDR1 MDHEN, CDR2 SYDVKM. This CDR3 has 14 amino acids. CDR3 in amino acids: CASSLMEDMYGYTF. The DNA for the CDR3 is TGTGCCAGCAGTTTGATGGAGGATATGTATGGCTACACCTTC.

This clonotype has just one count. This may arise from a read error, as a much more abundant clone is one base away. This sequence joins TRBV7-2 and TRBJ2-1; D gene uncertain. Trimming pared 5 bases from V and 15 bases from J, leaving 20 bases between. Germline CDR1 reads SGHTA; CDR2 reads FQGNSA. The CDR3 sequence is 13 residues long. The CDR3 sequence is CASSRRVEAGPFF. DNA of the CDR3: TGTGCCAGCAGCCGCCGGGTCGAGGCAGGCCCGTTCTTC.

This clonotype was detected many times. The chain employs TRBV28 and TRBJ1-2, with a weak D call TRBD1 (5 bases). V was cut by 3 bases and J by 1 base, with 6 bases left in between. Germline values: CDR1 MDHEN, CDR2 SYDVKM. This CDR3 spans 13 amino acids. DNA for the CDR3: TGTGCCAGCAGTTTTGGGGGTAACTATGGCTACACCTTC. It encodes CASSFGGNYGYTF.

V and J are TRBV5-1 and TRBJ1-4; 7 bases align to TRBD1. CDR1 and CDR2 (germline): SGHRS, YFSETQ. CDR3 length: 17 amino acids. Trimming removed 4 bases from V and 0 bases from J; junction bases left unmatched: 9. CDR3 protein: CASSPGEGAPTNEKLFF. In DNA form, the CDR3 reads TGCGCCAGCAGCCCCGGGGAGGGGGCCCCAACTAATGAAAAACTGTTTTTT.

This clonotype was seen ten or more times. V usage is TRBV12-5 and J usage is TRBJ2-5; D is unclear. Germline-derived CDR1 and CDR2 are LGHNT and FRNRAP. The CDR3 runs 12 residues. Deletions cut 7 bases from V and 7 bases from J, with 13 bases between. The CDR3: CASAPYGVTQYF. The CDR3 nucleotides read TGTGCTAGTGCCCCCTACGGAGTGACCCAGTACTTC.